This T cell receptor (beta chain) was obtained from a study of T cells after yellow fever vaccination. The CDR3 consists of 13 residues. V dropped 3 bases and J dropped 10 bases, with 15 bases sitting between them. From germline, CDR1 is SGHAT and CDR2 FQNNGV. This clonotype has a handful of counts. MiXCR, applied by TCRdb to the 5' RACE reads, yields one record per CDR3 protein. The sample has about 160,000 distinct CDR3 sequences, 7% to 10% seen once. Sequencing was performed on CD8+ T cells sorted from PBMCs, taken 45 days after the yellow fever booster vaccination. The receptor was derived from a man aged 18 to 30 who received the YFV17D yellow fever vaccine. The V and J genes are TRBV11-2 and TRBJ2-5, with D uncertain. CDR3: CASSFWVTEFQYF. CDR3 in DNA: TGTGCCAGCAGCTTTTGGGTAACGGAGTTCCAGTACTTC.